Listed here is a single T cell receptor beta chain. Its cognate antigen is unknown. With V trimmed by 3 bases and J by 5 bases, 0 bases remained unmatched. This CDR3 is 13 amino acids long. The germline V gene has CDR1 WSHSY and CDR2 SAAADI. The entry originates in a study of PD-1 blockade in classical Hodgkin lymphoma. Findings and limits, study-wide: According to reports, newly diagnosed patients had lower baseline TCR diversity than healthy donors, and relapsed/refractory patients had lower baseline TCR diversity still. It was among complete responders that baseline diversity resembled that of newly diagnosed patients.

TCRdb's table, derived via immunoSEQ multiplex PCR, lists solely in-frame clones and lacks some. Of about 43,000 clones listed, around three quarters were seen once; the top ten hold 2.8%. Relapses following autologous stem cell transplantation were seen in all patients, with brentuximab vedotin exposure varying. This clonotype was sampled from a human donor with classical Hodgkin lymphoma. The chain employs TRBV10-2 and TRBJ1-5, with 8 bases fitting TRBD1. Sequenced material: peripheral blood mononuclear cells (PBMCs), taken before the second cycle of nivolumab. CDR3 sequence (DNA): TGCGCCAGCAGTGAACAGGGGGATCAGCCCCAGCATTTT. It specifies CASSEQGDQPQHF.